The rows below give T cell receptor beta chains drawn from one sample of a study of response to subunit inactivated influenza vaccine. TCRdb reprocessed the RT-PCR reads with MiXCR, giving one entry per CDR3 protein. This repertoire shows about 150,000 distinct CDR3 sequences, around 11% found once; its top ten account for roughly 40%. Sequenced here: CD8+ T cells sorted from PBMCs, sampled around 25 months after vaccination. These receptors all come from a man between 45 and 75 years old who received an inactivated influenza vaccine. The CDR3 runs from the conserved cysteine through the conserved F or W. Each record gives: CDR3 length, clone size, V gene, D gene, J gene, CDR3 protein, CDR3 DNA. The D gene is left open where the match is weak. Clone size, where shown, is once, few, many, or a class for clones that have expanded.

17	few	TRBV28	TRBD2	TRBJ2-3	CASSLSLAGASTDTQYF	TGTGCCAGCAGTTTATCCCTAGCGGGGGCTAGCACAGATACGCAGTATTTT
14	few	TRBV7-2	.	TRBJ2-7	CASSGGLGAYEQYF	TGTGCCAGCAGCGGAGGGTTGGGGGCCTACGAGCAGTACTTC
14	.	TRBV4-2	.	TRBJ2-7	CASSQVLSSYEQYF	TGTGCCAGCAGCCAAGTCTTATCCTCCTACGAGCAGTACTTC
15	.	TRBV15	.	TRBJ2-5	CATSPPLGGQETQYF	TGTGCCACCAGCCCGCCCCTGGGGGGGCAGGAGACCCAGTACTTC
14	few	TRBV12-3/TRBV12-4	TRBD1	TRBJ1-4	CASGGDRDSEKLFF	TGTGCCAGCGGGGGGGACCGGGACAGCGAAAAACTGTTTTTT
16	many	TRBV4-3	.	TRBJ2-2	CASSQDPSPSSGELFF	TGCGCCAGCAGCCAAGATCCTTCACCGTCGTCCGGGGAGCTGTTTTTT
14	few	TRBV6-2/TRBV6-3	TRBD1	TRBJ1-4	CASSRQGVGEKLFF	TGTGCCAGCAGCCGACAGGGTGTCGGTGAAAAACTGTTTTTT
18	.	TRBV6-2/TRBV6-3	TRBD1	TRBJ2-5	CASSYPDRGPKYQETQYF	TGTGCCAGCAGTTACCCGGACAGGGGGCCGAAATATCAAGAGACCCAGTACTTC
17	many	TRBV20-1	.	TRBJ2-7	CSARDFTSPRFFYEQYF	TGCAGTGCTAGAGATTTCACCAGCCCTAGATTTTTCTACGAGCAGTACTTC
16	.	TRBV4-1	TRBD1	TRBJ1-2	CASSHTLTDRGYGYTF	TGCGCCAGCAGCCACACACTTACCGACAGGGGCTATGGCTACACCTTC
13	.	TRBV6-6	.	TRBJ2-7	CASRATGFYEQYF	TGTGCCAGCAGGGCCACAGGGTTCTACGAGCAGTACTTC
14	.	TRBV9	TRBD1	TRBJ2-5	CASSGTGTQETQYF	TGTGCCAGCAGCGGGACAGGGACCCAAGAGACCCAGTACTTC
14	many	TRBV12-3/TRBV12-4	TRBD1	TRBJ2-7	CASSIGTGGYEQYF	TGTGCCAGCAGTATTGGGACAGGGGGCTACGAGCAGTACTTC
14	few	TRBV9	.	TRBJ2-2	CASRFLRDTGELFF	TGTGCCAGCAGGTTTTTGCGGGACACCGGGGAGCTGTTTTTT
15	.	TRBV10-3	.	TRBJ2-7	CAISESGTAQYEQYF	TGTGCCATCAGTGAGTCCGGGACTGCACAGTACGAGCAGTACTTC
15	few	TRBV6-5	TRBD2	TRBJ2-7	CASSYSASGSYEQYF	TGTGCCAGCAGTTACTCGGCCAGCGGGAGTTACGAGCAGTACTTC
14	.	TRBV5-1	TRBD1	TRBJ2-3	CASSTGQGTDTQYF	TGCGCCAGCAGCACCGGACAGGGCACAGATACGCAGTATTTT
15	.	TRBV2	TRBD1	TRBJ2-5	CASSEARGPGETQYF	TGTGCCAGCAGTGAAGCCAGGGGGCCGGGGGAGACCCAGTACTTC
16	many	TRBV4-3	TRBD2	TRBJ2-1	CASSQSGGRAGNEQFF	TGCGCCAGCAGCCAATCTGGCGGGAGGGCCGGAAATGAGCAGTTCTTC
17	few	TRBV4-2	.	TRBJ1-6	CASSQDAGVLFNSPLHF	TGTGCCAGCAGCCAAGATGCGGGGGTGCTCTTTAATTCACCCCTCCACTTT
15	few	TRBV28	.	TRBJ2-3	CASSFSPGSGDTQYF	TGTGCCAGCAGTTTCTCTCCGGGATCCGGGGATACGCAGTATTTT
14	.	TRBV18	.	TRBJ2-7	CASSPEKGFYEQYF	TGTGCCAGCTCACCGGAGAAGGGCTTCTACGAGCAGTACTTC
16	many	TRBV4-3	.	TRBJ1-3	CASSQDYGGSGNTIYF	TGCGCCAGCAGCCAAGATTATGGGGGATCCGGAAACACCATATATTTT
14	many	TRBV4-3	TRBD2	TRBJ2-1	CASSQDGTRDEQFF	TGCGCCAGCAGCCAAGATGGGACTAGGGACGAGCAGTTCTTC
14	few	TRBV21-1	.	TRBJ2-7	CASSRGCCFYEQYF	TGTGCCAGCAGCCGGGGGTGCTGTTTCTACGAGCAGTACTTC
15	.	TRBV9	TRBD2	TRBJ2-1	CASSVSGTRTNEQFF	TGTGCCAGCAGCGTCTCCGGGACTAGAACCAATGAGCAGTTCTTC
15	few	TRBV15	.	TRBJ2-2	CATSRDKRTTGELFF	TGTGCCACCAGCAGAGATAAACGGACCACCGGGGAGCTGTTTTTT
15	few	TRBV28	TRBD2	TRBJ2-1	CASSFGTSGSDEQFF	TGTGCCAGCAGTTTCGGGACTAGCGGGAGTGATGAGCAGTTCTTC
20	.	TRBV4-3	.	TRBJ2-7	CASSQVSVLADWGSSYEQYF	TGCGCCAGCAGCCAAGTTTCGGTACTAGCCGATTGGGGGTCATCCTACGAGCAGTACTTC
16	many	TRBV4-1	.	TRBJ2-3	CASSPRGSGEIDTQYF	TGCGCCAGCAGCCCCAGGGGGAGCGGGGAGATAGATACGCAGTATTTT
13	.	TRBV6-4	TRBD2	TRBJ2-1	CAITSGTYNEQFF	TGTGCCATTACAAGCGGGACCTACAATGAGCAGTTCTTC
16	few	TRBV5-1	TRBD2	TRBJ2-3	CASSALASGSEHTQYF	TGCGCCAGCAGCGCTTTGGCTAGCGGGAGTGAGCATACGCAGTATTTT
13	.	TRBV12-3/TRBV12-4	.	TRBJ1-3	CASSLAWGNTIYF	TGTGCCAGCAGTTTAGCGTGGGGAAACACCATATATTTT
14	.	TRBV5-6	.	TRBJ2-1	CASSLAGAFHEQFF	TGTGCCAGCAGCTTGGCAGGGGCTTTCCATGAGCAGTTCTTC
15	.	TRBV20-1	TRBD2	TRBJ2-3	CSARDLREETDTQYF	TGCAGTGCTAGAGATCTCCGGGAGGAGACAGATACGCAGTATTTT
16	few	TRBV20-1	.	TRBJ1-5	CSARDLAAYSNQPQHF	TGCAGTGCTAGAGATTTGGCAGCATATAGCAATCAGCCCCAGCATTTT
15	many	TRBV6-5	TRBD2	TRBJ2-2	CASSYFGLASGELFF	TGTGCCAGCAGTTACTTCGGACTAGCATCCGGGGAGCTGTTTTTT